This TCR beta chain was sequenced during a study of read filtering for tumor transcriptome and immune sequencing. For the study at large: Revised staging placed roughly eight patients in R-ISS I, over 15 in II, more than five in III. Study conclusions and caveats: RNA-seq captured clonotypes less deeply and reliably than IR-seq.

As regards this clonotype: What it binds is unknown. A far larger clone is one nucleotide away, so this likely arose from a read error.

The library was built from about 400 ng RNA with molecular barcoded adaptors for alpha/delta and beta/gamma chains. Each CDR3 protein is one row after TCRdb ran MiXCR on the reads. The sample records about 40,000 distinct CDR3 sequences, 10% to 15% being singletons. This TCR derives from a donor at least 40 years old with multiple myeloma. The sequencing sample was made of a population of CD138-negative cells sorted from bone marrow.

The CDR3, as DNA: TGCGCCAGCAGTCTCCGGTATGAAGGCAATTCACTCCTCCACTTT. Translation: CASSLRYEGNSLLHF. The chain recombines TRBV5-1 with TRBJ1-1; D not certain. The DNA end is a closer match to TRBJ1-6, so the J assignment may be wrong. Germline V gene lookup returns CDR1 SGHRS and CDR2 YFSETQ. This CDR3 is built from 15 residues.